Below, one T cell receptor beta chain is given with its context. Single viable CD3+CD4+CD8-CD45RO+ cells were sorted as the memory CD4+ T cells. These data originate in a study of memory CD4+ T cells and cytomegalovirus serostatus. Here immunoSEQ multiplex PCR was the method, and the copy in TCRdb shows in-frame clones only, minus some. The profile shows roughly 76,000 clones, roughly 78% of them singletons. Germline CDR1 is LNHDA and CDR2 is SQIVND (reference sequence). CDR3 length: 16 residues. The trim removed 3 bases at V and 4 bases at J, leaving 8 bases unmatched. The sample consisted of memory CD4+ T cells from blood. The TCR sequence derives from an adult in good health and CMV-seropositive. The chain recombines TRBV19 with TRBJ1-5; 8 nucleotides align to TRBD1. The CDR3 loop reads CASSIGFGQGNQPQHF. CDR3 nucleotides: TGTGCCAGTAGTATCGGCTTCGGACAGGGTAATCAGCCCCAGCATTTT.